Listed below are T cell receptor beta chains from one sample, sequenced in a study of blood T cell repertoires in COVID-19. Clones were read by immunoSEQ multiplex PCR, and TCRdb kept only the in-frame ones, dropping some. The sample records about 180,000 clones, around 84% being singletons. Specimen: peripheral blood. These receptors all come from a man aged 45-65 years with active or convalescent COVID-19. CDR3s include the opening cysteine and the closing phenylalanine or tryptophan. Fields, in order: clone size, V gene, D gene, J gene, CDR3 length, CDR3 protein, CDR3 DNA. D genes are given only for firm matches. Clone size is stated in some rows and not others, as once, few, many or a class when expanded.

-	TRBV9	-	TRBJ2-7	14	CASSQGPTRGEQYF	TGTGCCAGCAGCCAAGGACCAACCCGGGGGGAGCAGTACTTC
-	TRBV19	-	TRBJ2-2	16	CASSIAGGPNTGELFF	TGTGCCAGTAGTATAGCCGGGGGACCGAACACCGGGGAGCTGTTTTTT
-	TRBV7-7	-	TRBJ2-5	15	CASSPTGTRGETQYF	TGTGCTAGCAGTCCAACCGGGACCCGGGGGGAGACCCAGTACTTC
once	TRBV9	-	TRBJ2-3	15	CASSVSGGYTDTQYF	TGTGCCAGCAGCGTTTCCGGGGGATACACAGATACGCAGTATTTT
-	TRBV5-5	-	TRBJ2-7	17	CASSFYGDSALSYEQYF	TGTGCCAGCAGCTTTTACGGAGACTCAGCACTCTCCTACGAGCAGTACTTC
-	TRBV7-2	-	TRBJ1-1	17	CASSLGAGLYPQPEAFF	TGTGCCAGCAGCTTAGGGGCGGGTTTATACCCACAACCTGAAGCTTTCTTT
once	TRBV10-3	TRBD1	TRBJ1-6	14	CATTLTGENSPLHF	TGTGCCACAACTCTGACAGGGGAGAATTCACCCCTCCACTTT
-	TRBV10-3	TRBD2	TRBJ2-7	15	CAISEHGGGAVEQYF	TGTGCCATCAGTGAGCACGGCGGGGGGGCCGTCGAGCAGTACTTC
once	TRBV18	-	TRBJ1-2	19	CASSPQQIRALHSAGGYTF	TGTGCCAGCTCACCGCAGCAAATCAGGGCCCTGCATTCAGCTGGTGGCTACACCTTC
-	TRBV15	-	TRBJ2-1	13	CATSSQNRGEQFF	TGTGCCACCAGCAGTCAGAATAGGGGTGAGCAGTTCTTC
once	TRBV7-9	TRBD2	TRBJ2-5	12	CASRRGEETQYF	TGTGCCAGCAGGCGGGGGGAAGAGACCCAGTACTTC
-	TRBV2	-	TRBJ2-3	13	CASSAQGPDTQYF	TGTGCCAGCAGTGCTCAGGGTCCAGATACGCAGTATTTT
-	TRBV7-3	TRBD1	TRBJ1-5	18	CASSLVAPGQAHYQPQHF	TGTGCCAGCAGCTTAGTAGCCCCGGGACAGGCTCATTATCAGCCCCAGCATTTT
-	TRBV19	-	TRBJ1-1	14	CASSRGWMNTEAFF	TGTGCCAGCAGCAGGGGTTGGATGAACACTGAAGCTTTCTTT
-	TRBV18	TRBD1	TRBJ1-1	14	CASSPPTGRTEAFF	TGTGCCAGCTCACCACCGACAGGGCGGACTGAAGCTTTCTTT
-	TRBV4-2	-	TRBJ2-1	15	CASSQDLSSYNEQFF	TGTGCCAGCAGCCAAGACTTGAGCTCCTACAATGAGCAGTTCTTC
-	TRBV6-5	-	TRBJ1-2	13	CASRERGGYGYTF	TGTGCCAGCAGAGAGAGAGGGGGCTATGGCTACACCTTC
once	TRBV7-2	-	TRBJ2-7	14	CASSLGTFYAEQYF	TGTGCCAGCAGCTTAGGGACATTTTATGCGGAGCAGTACTTC
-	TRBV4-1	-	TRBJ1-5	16	CASSQSLSDSNQPQHF	TGCGCCAGCAGCCAGTCCCTAAGCGATAGCAATCAGCCCCAGCATTTT
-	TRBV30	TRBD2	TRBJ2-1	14	CAWSAGTSAHEQFF	TGTGCCTGGAGCGCCGGGACTAGCGCCCATGAGCAGTTCTTC
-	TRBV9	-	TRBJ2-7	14	CASSPRTGSYEQYF	TGTGCCAGCAGCCCCCGGACGGGGTCCTACGAGCAGTACTTC
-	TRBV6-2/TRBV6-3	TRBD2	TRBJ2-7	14	CASSNSDSSGPQYF	TGTGCCAGCAGCAACTCCGATTCTAGCGGACCCCAGTACTTC
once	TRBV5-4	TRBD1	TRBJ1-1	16	CASSEGQGEGGTEAFF	TGTGCCAGCAGCGAGGGACAGGGGGAAGGCGGCACTGAAGCTTTCTTT
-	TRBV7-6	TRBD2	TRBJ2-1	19	CASSLGQGPAGGITYEQFF	TGTGCCAGCAGCTTAGGACAGGGTCCAGCGGGAGGAATAACGTATGAGCAGTTCTTC
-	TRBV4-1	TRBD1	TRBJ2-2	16	CASSQGGTANTGELFF	TGCGCCAGCAGCCAAGGGGGGACAGCGAACACCGGGGAGCTGTTTTTT
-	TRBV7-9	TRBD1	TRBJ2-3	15	CASSLRTGGTDTQYF	TGTGCCAGCAGCTTAAGGACAGGGGGCACAGATACGCAGTATTTT
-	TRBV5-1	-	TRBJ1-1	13	CASSLGGVPEAFF	TGCGCCAGCAGCTTGGGGGGGGTCCCTGAAGCTTTCTTT
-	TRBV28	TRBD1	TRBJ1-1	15	CASSSLDRVGTEAFF	TGTGCCAGCAGTTCACTGGACAGGGTTGGCACTGAAGCTTTCTTT
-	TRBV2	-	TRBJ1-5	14	CASAGPQGTQPQHF	TGTGCCTCAGCGGGGCCTCAGGGTACTCAGCCCCAGCATTTT
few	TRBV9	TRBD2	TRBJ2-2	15	CASSVSGGRGGELFF	TGTGCCAGCAGCGTATCGGGAGGTCGGGGCGGGGAGCTGTTTTTT
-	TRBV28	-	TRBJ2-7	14	CASSLYRVEYEQYF	TGTGCCAGCAGTTTATACAGGGTGGAGTACGAGCAGTACTTC
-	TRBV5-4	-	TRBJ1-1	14	CDVQGPSANTEAFF	TGTGACGTACAGGGCCCATCGGCGAACACTGAAGCTTTCTTT
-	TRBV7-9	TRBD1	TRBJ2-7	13	CASSRDRAYEQYF	TGTGCCAGCAGCCGGGACAGGGCCTACGAGCAGTACTTC
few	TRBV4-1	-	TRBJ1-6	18	CASSQGLGEGAFNSPLHF	TGCGCCAGCAGCCAAGGTCTTGGAGAAGGGGCTTTTAATTCACCCCTCCACTTT
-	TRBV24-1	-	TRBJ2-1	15	CATSDIPNSLNEQFF	TGTGCCACCAGTGATATACCCAATAGCTTGAATGAGCAGTTCTTC
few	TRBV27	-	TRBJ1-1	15	CASSLYPGKGTEAFF	TGTGCCAGCAGTTTATACCCCGGGAAGGGCACTGAAGCTTTCTTT
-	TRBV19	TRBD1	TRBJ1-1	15	CASGDRGIKDTEAFF	TGTGCCAGTGGAGACAGGGGTATTAAGGACACTGAAGCTTTCTTT
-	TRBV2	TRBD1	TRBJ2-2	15	CASSGGTANTGELFF	TGTGCCAGCAGTGGGGGGACAGCGAACACCGGGGAGCTGTTTTTT
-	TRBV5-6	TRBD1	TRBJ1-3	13	CASSRDRGDTIYF	TGTGCCAGCAGCAGAGACAGGGGTGACACCATATATTTT
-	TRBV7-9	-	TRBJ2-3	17	CASSPKSGTSRADTQYF	TGTGCCAGCAGCCCGAAATCAGGGACTTCAAGGGCGGATACGCAGTATTTT
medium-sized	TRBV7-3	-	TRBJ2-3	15	CASSRGAGSADTQYF	TGTGCCAGCAGCCGGGGGGCCGGTTCAGCAGATACGCAGTATTTT
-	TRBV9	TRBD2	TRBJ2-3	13	CASSERTRDAQYF	TGTGCCAGCAGCGAGCGGACTAGAGATGCGCAGTATTTT
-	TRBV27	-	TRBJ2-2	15	CASSSRRGNTGELFF	TGTGCCAGCAGTTCTAGGCGGGGGAACACCGGGGAGCTGTTTTTT
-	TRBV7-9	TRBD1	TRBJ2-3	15	CASSWGQGDEDTQYF	TGTGCCAGCAGCTGGGGACAGGGTGATGAGGATACGCAGTATTTT
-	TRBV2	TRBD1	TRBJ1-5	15	CASSGTGGSNQPQHF	TGTGCCAGCAGTGGGACAGGGGGTAGCAATCAGCCCCAGCATTTT
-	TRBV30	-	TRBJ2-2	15	CAWSLPGTYSGELFF	TGTGCCTGGAGCCTACCGGGAACTTACTCCGGGGAGCTGTTTTTT
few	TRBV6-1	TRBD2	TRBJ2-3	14	CASSESGTTDTQYF	TGTGCCAGCAGTGAAAGCGGGACCACAGATACGCAGTATTTT
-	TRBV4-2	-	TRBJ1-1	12	CASSQQGLEAFF	TGTGCCAGCAGCCAGCAGGGGCTTGAAGCTTTCTTT
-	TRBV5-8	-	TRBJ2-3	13	CASRPRVTDTQYF	TGTGCCAGCAGGCCCAGGGTGACAGATACGCAGTATTTT
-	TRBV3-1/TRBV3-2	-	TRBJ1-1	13	CASSRSGYTEAFF	TGTGCCAGCAGCCGCTCGGGGTACACTGAAGCTTTCTTT
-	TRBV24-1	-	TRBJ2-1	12	CATSDPGKSQFF	TGTGCCACCAGTGATCCAGGAAAGAGTCAGTTCTTC
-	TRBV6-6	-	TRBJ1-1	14	CASSYGLGSTEAFF	TGTGCCAGCAGTTATGGTCTAGGGAGCACTGAAGCTTTCTTT
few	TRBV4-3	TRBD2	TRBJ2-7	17	CASSQVAGGPLGHEQYF	TGCGCCAGCAGCCAAGTTGCGGGAGGTCCTCTTGGCCACGAGCAGTACTTC
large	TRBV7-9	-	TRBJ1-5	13	CASSLDRSPAQHF	TGTGCCAGCAGTCTTGACAGATCCCCAGCCCAGCATTTT